This T cell receptor (beta chain) emerged from a study of blood T cell repertoires in COVID-19. Background on the study: Acute and convalescent COVID-19 samples came from the United States, Italy and Spain. Nucleic acid was either cDNA or gDNA, and it came from T cells, B-cell-depleted T cells, or PBMCs.

Method: immunoSEQ multiplex PCR; TCRdb's copy keeps in-frame clones and lacks some. The table records some 180,000 clones, over 80% of them present only once. CDR1 and CDR2 from the germline V gene are SEHNR and FQNEAQ (reference sequence). Between the trimmed V and J ends, which lost 3 bases and 0 bases, there was a span of 11 bases. CDR3 length: 15 residues. The participants were between about 18 and 89 years old and came from under 25 US areas. No more than 2 weeks before study entry, exposed participants had met a case of COVID-19. The source material was PBMCs or T cells enriched from blood (not recorded which). This TCR came from a woman aged 25 to 45 who had been exposed to COVID-19. The chain joins TRBV7-9 to TRBJ1-2, with a weak D call TRBD1 (5 bases). The CDR3 DNA is TGTGCCAGCAGCTTCCCCCCAGGGTCTAACTATGGCTACACCTTC. Protein: CASSFPPGSNYGYTF.